Listed below are T cell receptor beta chains from one sample, sequenced in a study of Graves' ophthalmopathy and Graves' hyperthyroidism. TCRdb ran MiXCR on the multiplex PCR reads and lists one entry per CDR3 protein. The table shows some 750,000 distinct CDR3 sequences, with roughly two fifths occurring only once. The material sequenced was peripheral blood. The receptors stem from an adult man with Graves' ophthalmopathy. Each CDR3 is given with its conserved first and last residue. D genes are given only for firm matches. Some rows have no size entry. The others give once, few or many, or a class for an expanded clone.

D gene,clone size,J gene,V gene,CDR3 protein,CDR3 DNA
TRBD1,few,TRBJ2-1,TRBV29-1,CSVADRGSNFEEQFF,TGCAGCGTCGCGGACAGGGGGTCCAATTTCGAGGAGCAGTTCTTC
-,few,TRBJ2-5,TRBV6-2/TRBV6-3,CASSWAGQETQYF,TGTGCCAGCAGTTGGGCGGGCCAAGAGACCCAGTACTTC
TRBD1,-,TRBJ2-7,TRBV7-9,CASISRDRSYEQYF,TGTGCCAGCATTAGTCGGGACAGGTCCTACGAGCAGTACTTC
-,-,TRBJ1-1,TRBV19,CASSRTTNTEAFF,TGTGCCAGTAGTAGGACCACAAACACTGAAGCTTTCTTT
-,many,TRBJ2-7,TRBV7-9,CASSSPPYEQYF,TGTGCCAGCAGCTCCCCCCCCTACGAGCAGTACTTC
-,-,TRBJ2-2,TRBV25-1,CARSGTGELFF,TGTGCCAGAAGTGGGACCGGGGAGCTGTTTTTT
TRBD1,-,TRBJ2-7,TRBV7-9,CASIGTGNPYEQYF,TGTGCCAGCATTGGGACAGGGAACCCCTACGAGCAGTACTTC
-,-,TRBJ2-5,TRBV12-3/TRBV12-4,CASSEAVGLQETQYF,TGTGCCAGCAGTGAAGCGGTGGGACTCCAAGAGACCCAGTACTTC
-,few,TRBJ2-7,TRBV7-9,CASSPHSGPYEQYF,TGTGCCAGCAGCCCTCACAGTGGACCTTACGAGCAGTACTTC
TRBD1,-,TRBJ1-1,TRBV24-1,CATSDSTAQGDSGGAFF,TGTGCCACCAGTGATTCGACGGCTCAGGGGGACTCCGGTGGGGCTTTCTTT
TRBD1,-,TRBJ1-5,TRBV24-1,CASSFAGTGNSNQPQHF,TGTGCCAGCAGCTTCGCCGGGACAGGGAATAGCAATCAGCCCCAGCATTTT
TRBD1,-,TRBJ1-1,TRBV9,CASSQGGQNTEAFF,TGTGCCAGCAGCCAGGGGGGGCAAAACACTGAAGCTTTCTTT
-,-,TRBJ2-5,TRBV10-2,CASSPVKGTQETQYF,TGTGCCAGCAGCCCCGTAAAGGGGACCCAAGAGACCCAGTACTTC
TRBD1,many,TRBJ1-2,TRBV7-9,CASSLEGTGNYGYTF,TGTGCCAGCAGCTTAGAGGGGACAGGGAACTATGGCTACACCTTC
-,few,TRBJ1-1,TRBV7-9,CASSPRGGGPAEAFF,TGTGCCAGCTCACCCCGGGGGGGGGGCCCGGCTGAAGCTTTCTTT
-,few,TRBJ2-7,TRBV5-1,CASSLQGRAWHEQYF,TGCGCCAGCAGCTTACAAGGCAGGGCTTGGCACGAGCAGTACTTC
-,many,TRBJ2-5,TRBV29-1,CSVAQVPRETQYF,TGCAGCGTGGCCCAGGTACCACGGGAGACCCAGTACTTC
-,few,TRBJ2-7,TRBV6-2/TRBV6-3,CASSYKPGESYEQYF,TGTGCCAGCAGTTACAAGCCAGGGGAGTCCTACGAGCAGTACTTC
-,-,TRBJ1-1,TRBV9,CASSTGGHTEAFF,TGTGCCAGCAGCACTGGCGGGCACACTGAAGCTTTCTTT
-,-,TRBJ2-7,TRBV10-3,CAIEREYF,TGTGCCATCGAGCGGGAGTACTTC
-,-,TRBJ2-2,TRBV6-5,CATGVAGTGELFF,TGTGCCACAGGGGTAGCGGGCACCGGGGAGCTGTTTTTT
-,many,TRBJ2-7,TRBV2,CASSEASYPYF,TGTGCCAGCAGTGAAGCGTCTTATCCGTACTTC